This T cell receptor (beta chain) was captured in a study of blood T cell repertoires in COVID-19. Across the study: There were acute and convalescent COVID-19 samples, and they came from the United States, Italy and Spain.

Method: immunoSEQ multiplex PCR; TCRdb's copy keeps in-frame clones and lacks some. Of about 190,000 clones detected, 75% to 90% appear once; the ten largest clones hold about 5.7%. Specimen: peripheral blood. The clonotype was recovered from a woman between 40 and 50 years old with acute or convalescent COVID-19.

The CDR3 DNA reads TGTGCCTGGAGTCGACAGGGGTACTATGGCTACACCTTC. Translating it yields CAWSRQGYYGYTF. The chain is built from TRBV30 and TRBJ1-2; 8 bases align to TRBD1. The CDR3 is made up of 13 amino acids. Germline V gene lookup returns CDR1 GTSNPN and CDR2 SVGIG (reference sequence). Trimming removed 2 bases from V and 3 bases from J; junction bases left unmatched: 2.